These 5 T cell receptor beta chains originate from one sample sequenced in a study of T cells expressing NK-cell markers. TCRdb re-called the 5' RACE reads, yielding one record per CDR3 amino acid sequence without DNA. There are a few hundred thousand distinct CDR3 sequences in the sample, with about 0.4% held by the top ten. The specimen was blood T cells: a sorted CD56 or NKG2C T cell subset, CD4+ or CD8+ T cells, or bulk PBMC T cells (not recorded which). The receptors come from a man between 18 and 29 years old in good health.

This chain links TRBV5-1 with TRBJ1-1. The CDR3 runs to 15 residues. The V gene's germline CDR1 is SGHRS and CDR2 YFSETQ. The CDR3 sequence: CASSLSYRTTTEAFF.

V gene TRBV29-1 combines with J gene TRBJ2-5; TCRdb indicates TRBD1, and absent DNA this call remains unverified. This CDR3 is built from 13 residues. Germline loops: CDR1 SQVTM, CDR2 ANQGSEA. The CDR3 reads CSVESGHQETQYF.

The gene calls are TRBV6-5 and TRBJ2-7; as DNA is missing, the TRBD2 call by TCRdb cannot be tested. CDR1 MNHEY and CDR2 SVGAGI come from the germline V gene. This CDR3 spans 15 amino acids. The CDR3 spells CASSYSGTSSYEQYF.

CDR3 residues: CASSLAGREVEKLFF. V and J are TRBV7-8 and TRBJ1-4. Per the germline V gene, CDR1 is SGHVS and CDR2 is FQNEAQ. This CDR3 spans 15 amino acids.

This chain connects TRBV19 to TRBJ2-7; TCRdb names TRBD2, which stays unverified in the absence of DNA. Germline CDR1 and CDR2: LNHDA and SQIVND (reference sequence). The CDR3 is 17 residues long. The CDR3 loop is CASSTTRTSGSSYEQYF.